The rows below give T cell receptor beta chains drawn from one sample of a study of OX40 agonist ivuxolimab in advanced cancers. Profiled with immunoSEQ multiplex PCR; TCRdb holds only in-frame clones, not every one. The sample holds tens of thousands of clones, approximately 90% seen once. This sample comprised CD4+ or CD8+ T cells sorted from blood, obtained in a trial of the OX40 agonist ivuxolimab. These receptors were obtained from an adult with an advanced solid tumor such as melanoma, head and neck, liver or kidney cancer. Both conserved end residues are part of each CDR3. D genes are given only for firm matches. Not all rows give a size; the values are once, few, many and, for expanded clones, a class.

D gene: TRBD1; V gene: TRBV5-6; clone size: NA; J gene: TRBJ1-1; CDR3 protein: CASSKAGTGWNTEAFF; CDR3 DNA: TGTGCCAGCAGCAAGGCAGGGACAGGTTGGAACACTGAAGCTTTCTTT
D gene: NA; V gene: TRBV14; clone size: NA; J gene: TRBJ1-2; CDR3 protein: CASSPLGRGNGYTF; CDR3 DNA: TGTGCCAGCAGCCCCCTAGGCAGGGGAAATGGCTACACCTTC
D gene: TRBD2; V gene: TRBV5-1; clone size: once; J gene: TRBJ2-1; CDR3 protein: CASSLVSGSFNEQFF; CDR3 DNA: TGCGCCAGCAGCTTGGTCAGCGGGAGTTTCAATGAGCAGTTCTTC
D gene: TRBD2; V gene: TRBV15; clone size: NA; J gene: TRBJ2-2; CDR3 protein: CATSKRTSATGELFF; CDR3 DNA: TGTGCCACCAGCAAGAGGACTAGCGCAACCGGGGAGCTGTTTTTT
D gene: TRBD2; V gene: TRBV6-6; clone size: NA; J gene: TRBJ2-1; CDR3 protein: CASSFPASGSLWEQFF; CDR3 DNA: TGTGCCAGCAGTTTCCCCGCTAGCGGGAGTCTCTGGGAGCAGTTCTTC
D gene: TRBD2; V gene: TRBV30; clone size: few; J gene: TRBJ2-5; CDR3 protein: CAWSSISGGTQYF; CDR3 DNA: TGTGCCTGGAGTTCGATTAGCGGGGGGACCCAGTACTTC
D gene: NA; V gene: TRBV6-8; clone size: NA; J gene: TRBJ1-6; CDR3 protein: CASSYSSTERRGPLHF; CDR3 DNA: TGTGCCAGCAGTTACTCGAGCACGGAGAGAAGGGGACCCCTCCACTTT
D gene: TRBD2; V gene: TRBV7-8; clone size: once; J gene: TRBJ2-7; CDR3 protein: CASSFAGGDNEQYF; CDR3 DNA: TGTGCCAGCAGCTTTGCGGGAGGTGACAACGAGCAGTACTTC
D gene: TRBD2; V gene: TRBV30; clone size: NA; J gene: TRBJ2-3; CDR3 protein: CAWGLAGGINTQYF; CDR3 DNA: TGTGCCTGGGGACTAGCGGGAGGGATAAATACGCAGTATTTT
D gene: NA; V gene: TRBV7-9; clone size: NA; J gene: TRBJ2-3; CDR3 protein: CASSSWQNTLSTDTQYF; CDR3 DNA: TGTGCCAGCAGCTCGTGGCAGAACACCCTGAGCACAGATACGCAGTATTTT
D gene: TRBD2; V gene: TRBV28; clone size: NA; J gene: TRBJ2-3; CDR3 protein: CASSLAGARDTQYF; CDR3 DNA: TGTGCCAGCAGCCTAGCGGGAGCGAGGGATACGCAGTATTTT
D gene: TRBD2; V gene: TRBV6-1; clone size: NA; J gene: TRBJ2-3; CDR3 protein: CASSDGLAVDTQYF; CDR3 DNA: TGTGCCAGCAGTGATGGTCTAGCGGTAGATACGCAGTATTTT
D gene: TRBD2; V gene: TRBV2; clone size: once; J gene: TRBJ2-7; CDR3 protein: CASSISGPGHEQYF; CDR3 DNA: TGTGCCAGCTCTATTAGCGGGCCTGGGCACGAGCAGTACTTC
D gene: NA; V gene: TRBV5-1; clone size: NA; J gene: TRBJ1-1; CDR3 protein: CASSTEENTEAFF; CDR3 DNA: TGCGCCAGCAGCACGGAAGAGAACACTGAAGCTTTCTTT
D gene: TRBD1; V gene: TRBV7-3; clone size: NA; J gene: TRBJ2-1; CDR3 protein: CASSLDRANEQFF; CDR3 DNA: TGTGCCAGCAGCTTAGACAGGGCCAATGAGCAGTTCTTC
D gene: NA; V gene: TRBV18; clone size: NA; J gene: TRBJ1-1; CDR3 protein: CASSPLQNTEAFF; CDR3 DNA: TGTGCCAGCTCACCATTACAGAACACTGAAGCTTTCTTT
D gene: NA; V gene: TRBV29-1; clone size: NA; J gene: TRBJ2-1; CDR3 protein: CSVVGSTSYNEQFF; CDR3 DNA: TGCAGCGTTGTGGGGAGCACATCCTACAATGAGCAGTTCTTC
D gene: NA; V gene: TRBV19; clone size: NA; J gene: TRBJ2-7; CDR3 protein: CASSFSASYEQYF; CDR3 DNA: TGTGCCAGTAGTTTCTCGGCGTCCTACGAGCAGTACTTC
D gene: NA; V gene: TRBV30; clone size: NA; J gene: TRBJ1-6; CDR3 protein: CAWSVRKDSPLHF; CDR3 DNA: TGTGCCTGGAGTGTAAGGAAGGATTCACCCCTCCACTTT
D gene: TRBD2; V gene: TRBV18; clone size: NA; J gene: TRBJ2-2; CDR3 protein: CASSPSMLAGLTGELFF; CDR3 DNA: TGTGCCAGCTCACCCTCGATGCTAGCGGGACTCACCGGGGAGCTGTTTTTT
D gene: NA; V gene: TRBV2; clone size: NA; J gene: TRBJ2-5; CDR3 protein: CASGLEAETQYF; CDR3 DNA: TGTGCCAGCGGTCTTGAAGCAGAGACCCAGTACTTC
D gene: NA; V gene: TRBV5-6; clone size: NA; J gene: TRBJ1-5; CDR3 protein: CASSMDRNQPQHF; CDR3 DNA: TGTGCCAGCAGCATGGACCGAAATCAGCCCCAGCATTTT
D gene: NA; V gene: TRBV6-5; clone size: NA; J gene: TRBJ1-1; CDR3 protein: CASSYKGLDTEAFF; CDR3 DNA: TGTGCCAGCAGTTACAAGGGGCTTGACACTGAAGCTTTCTTT
D gene: NA; V gene: TRBV29-1; clone size: NA; J gene: TRBJ2-1; CDR3 protein: CSVEDPGEQFF; CDR3 DNA: TGCAGCGTTGAAGACCCGGGTGAGCAGTTCTTC
D gene: TRBD1; V gene: TRBV4-2; clone size: NA; J gene: TRBJ2-5; CDR3 protein: CASSQDQPRGLYQETQYF; CDR3 DNA: TGTGCCAGCAGCCAAGATCAGCCCAGGGGGCTGTACCAAGAGACCCAGTACTTC
D gene: TRBD2; V gene: TRBV6-5; clone size: NA; J gene: TRBJ2-5; CDR3 protein: CASSPESGRVETQYF; CDR3 DNA: TGTGCCAGCAGTCCCGAAAGCGGGAGGGTGGAGACCCAGTACTTC
D gene: TRBD1; V gene: TRBV29-1; clone size: NA; J gene: TRBJ2-1; CDR3 protein: CSVAGTGVGNEQFF; CDR3 DNA: TGCAGCGTCGCCGGGACAGGGGTGGGCAATGAGCAGTTCTTC
D gene: TRBD1; V gene: TRBV5-8; clone size: NA; J gene: TRBJ1-2; CDR3 protein: CASSWTGYGYTF; CDR3 DNA: TGTGCCAGCAGCTGGACAGGGTATGGCTACACCTTC
D gene: TRBD2; V gene: TRBV11-2; clone size: NA; J gene: TRBJ2-1; CDR3 protein: CASRPPGGSHNEQFF; CDR3 DNA: TGTGCCAGCCGCCCCCCGGGAGGGTCCCACAATGAGCAGTTCTTC
D gene: TRBD2; V gene: TRBV5-6; clone size: NA; J gene: TRBJ2-5; CDR3 protein: CASSFKPSGQETQYF; CDR3 DNA: TGTGCCAGCAGCTTTAAGCCTAGCGGCCAAGAGACCCAGTACTTC
D gene: NA; V gene: TRBV19; clone size: NA; J gene: TRBJ1-5; CDR3 protein: CASSIEGPNQPQHF; CDR3 DNA: TGTGCCAGTAGTATAGAAGGCCCCAATCAGCCCCAGCATTTT
D gene: NA; V gene: TRBV2; clone size: NA; J gene: TRBJ1-2; CDR3 protein: CASSEAPQNRNYGYTF; CDR3 DNA: TGTGCCAGCAGTGAAGCGCCGCAGAACAGAAACTATGGCTACACCTTC
D gene: TRBD2; V gene: TRBV27; clone size: NA; J gene: TRBJ2-7; CDR3 protein: CASRPLGLAGGRTYEQYF; CDR3 DNA: TGTGCCAGCCGACCACTAGGACTAGCGGGAGGGCGGACCTACGAGCAGTACTTC
D gene: TRBD2; V gene: TRBV5-1; clone size: NA; J gene: TRBJ2-3; CDR3 protein: CASSLSPSGGGLNTQYF; CDR3 DNA: TGCGCCAGCAGCTTGTCTCCTAGCGGGGGGGGTCTGAATACGCAGTATTTT
D gene: NA; V gene: TRBV7-2; clone size: NA; J gene: TRBJ2-5; CDR3 protein: CASSLNTAGARETQYF; CDR3 DNA: TGTGCCAGCAGCTTAAATACCGCGGGGGCACGGGAGACCCAGTACTTC
D gene: NA; V gene: TRBV7-8; clone size: NA; J gene: TRBJ2-4; CDR3 protein: CASSLSVVGRGIAKNIQYF; CDR3 DNA: TGTGCCAGCAGCTTATCGGTAGTGGGGCGTGGGATAGCCAAAAACATTCAGTACTTC
D gene: TRBD2; V gene: TRBV6-5; clone size: NA; J gene: TRBJ2-1; CDR3 protein: CASRSSGTIYNEQFF; CDR3 DNA: TGTGCCAGCAGATCTAGCGGGACCATCTACAATGAGCAGTTCTTC
D gene: TRBD1; V gene: TRBV5-1; clone size: NA; J gene: TRBJ2-5; CDR3 protein: CASSPGQGPLGTQYF; CDR3 DNA: TGCGCCAGCAGCCCGGGACAGGGACCCTTGGGGACCCAGTACTTC
D gene: TRBD2; V gene: TRBV19; clone size: NA; J gene: TRBJ2-2; CDR3 protein: CASSPIAGGPIGELFF; CDR3 DNA: TGTGCCAGTAGTCCCATAGCGGGAGGGCCAATCGGGGAGCTGTTTTTT
D gene: NA; V gene: TRBV9; clone size: NA; J gene: TRBJ2-1; CDR3 protein: CASSPPQPSYNEQFF; CDR3 DNA: TGTGCCAGCAGCCCACCTCAACCCTCCTACAATGAGCAGTTCTTC
D gene: NA; V gene: TRBV5-6; clone size: NA; J gene: TRBJ2-2; CDR3 protein: CASSLTVTGELFF; CDR3 DNA: TGTGCCAGCAGCCTGACCGTGACCGGGGAGCTGTTTTTT
D gene: TRBD1; V gene: TRBV7-9; clone size: NA; J gene: TRBJ2-1; CDR3 protein: CASSLGGTGAHEQFF; CDR3 DNA: TGTGCCAGCAGCTTGGGCGGGACAGGGGCCCATGAGCAGTTCTTC
D gene: NA; V gene: TRBV2; clone size: NA; J gene: TRBJ2-3; CDR3 protein: CASSGRDGSHTDTQYF; CDR3 DNA: TGTGCCAGCAGTGGACGGGACGGTTCACACACAGATACGCAGTATTTT
D gene: NA; V gene: TRBV18; clone size: NA; J gene: TRBJ1-1; CDR3 protein: CASSPDSVTEAFF; CDR3 DNA: TGTGCCAGCTCACCGGACAGTGTCACTGAAGCTTTCTTT
D gene: NA; V gene: TRBV5-1; clone size: NA; J gene: TRBJ2-7; CDR3 protein: CASSLVAGSSYEQYF; CDR3 DNA: TGCGCCAGCAGCTTGGTGGCTGGAAGCTCCTACGAGCAGTACTTC
D gene: NA; V gene: TRBV5-6; clone size: NA; J gene: TRBJ2-6; CDR3 protein: CASSYATLSGANVLTF; CDR3 DNA: TGTGCCAGCAGCTACGCTACGCTCTCTGGGGCCAACGTCCTGACTTTC
D gene: NA; V gene: TRBV28; clone size: few; J gene: TRBJ2-7; CDR3 protein: CASSSPGTSHYEQYF; CDR3 DNA: TGTGCCAGCAGTTCACCCGGGACAAGTCACTACGAGCAGTACTTC
D gene: NA; V gene: TRBV27; clone size: NA; J gene: TRBJ2-7; CDR3 protein: CASSPGWGDTYEQYF; CDR3 DNA: TGTGCCAGCAGCCCGGGGTGGGGAGACACCTACGAGCAGTACTTC
D gene: TRBD1; V gene: TRBV13; clone size: few; J gene: TRBJ2-5; CDR3 protein: CASSSPRGTGSDETQYF; CDR3 DNA: TGTGCCAGCAGCTCGCCCCGCGGGACAGGAAGCGATGAGACCCAGTACTTC
D gene: NA; V gene: TRBV19; clone size: NA; J gene: TRBJ2-5; CDR3 protein: CASSVRETQYF; CDR3 DNA: TGTGCCAGTAGCGTGAGGGAGACCCAGTACTTC
D gene: TRBD2; V gene: TRBV5-1; clone size: NA; J gene: TRBJ2-1; CDR3 protein: CASSLAGGNNEQFF; CDR3 DNA: TGCGCCAGCAGCTTGGCCGGGGGGAACAATGAGCAGTTCTTC
D gene: NA; V gene: TRBV1; clone size: NA; J gene: TRBJ1-4; CDR3 protein: CTSPPWEKLFF; CDR3 DNA: TGCACCTCCCCCCCGTGGGAAAAACTGTTTTTT
D gene: NA; V gene: TRBV11-3; clone size: NA; J gene: TRBJ2-7; CDR3 protein: CASSLQGPTYEQYF; CDR3 DNA: TGTGCCAGCAGCTTACAGGGGCCTACCTACGAGCAGTACTTC
D gene: NA; V gene: TRBV19; clone size: NA; J gene: TRBJ2-3; CDR3 protein: CASSIQGFADTQYF; CDR3 DNA: TGTGCCAGTAGTATACAGGGTTTCGCAGATACGCAGTATTTT